A single T cell receptor (beta chain) is shown here with its context. Its antigen is unknown. Unique molecular identifiers were built into the TCRbeta library. Each CDR3 protein gets one entry after TCRdb re-called the PCR reads with MiXCR. The table records 100,000 or so distinct CDR3 sequences, less than 25% of them present only once. The entry originates in a study of T-cell reconstitution after alpha-beta-depleted transplantation in children. Trimming at V came to 6 bases and at J to 4 bases, leaving 19 bases not matched to a gene. Germline loops: CDR1 ENHRY, CDR2 SYGVKD. The CDR3 is 19 residues long. Notes on the study in general: Surviving recipient T cells and thymic progenitors underlay high day-60 TCRbeta diversity in some patients.

The chain employs TRBV10-3 and TRBJ2-1, with 9 nucleotides matching TRBD2. Sequences were derived from PBMCs, sampled before TCRalphabeta/CD19-depleted stem cell transplant. This sequence was found in a boy aged 2 to 10 with acute lymphoblastic leukemia, due to receive a stem cell transplant. This CDR3 reads CAISQLMTSGGRDYNEQFF. The CDR3 DNA reads TGTGCCATCAGCCAGTTAATGACTAGCGGAGGTCGCGATTACAATGAGCAGTTCTTC.